Below, 16 T cell receptor beta chains from the same sample are listed, as sequenced in a study of T cells in Graves' hyperthyroidism and ophthalmopathy. Using RNA transcripts as the source, TCR beta CDR3 regions were amplified. A set of HTBI primers served as the primers for a first-round RT-PCR of the TCR CDR3. A single record per CDR3 protein comes from TCRdb applying MiXCR to the multiplex PCR reads. The sample lists about 350,000 distinct CDR3 sequences, 12% to 15% seen once, with roughly a fifth in the top ten. The sample taken for sequencing was blood. The origin of the receptors is a woman between 55 and 75 years old with Graves' ophthalmopathy.

The V call is TRBV2, the J call TRBJ2-1; D is perhaps TRBD1 (6 bases). V dropped 4 bases and J dropped 4 bases, with 11 bases sitting between them. Germline assignment: CDR1 SNHLY and CDR2 FYNNEI. The CDR3 consists of 14 residues. CDR3 bases: TGTGCCAGCAGTGGGGTAAGGGGGTACAATGAGCAGTTCTTC. Encoded protein: CASSGVRGYNEQFF.

This clonotype was picked up a small number of times. The V and J genes are TRBV6-1 and TRBJ2-7, with 7 bases fitting TRBD1. The junction had 6 bases not matched to a gene; V was cut back by 5 bases and J by 2 bases. This CDR3 is built from 14 residues. CDR1 and CDR2 from the germline V gene are MNHNS and SASEGT. The CDR3 sequence is CASSNRDRTYEQYF. CDR3 bases: TGTGCCAGCAGTAACCGGGACAGAACCTACGAGCAGTACTTC.

This clonotype has a count of ten or more. The gene calls are TRBV12-3 or TRBV12-4 and TRBJ2-1, with 13 bases identical to TRBD2. With V trimmed by 6 bases and J by 6 bases, 5 bases remained unmatched. CDR3 length equals 15 residues. The CDR3 DNA follows: TGTGCCAGCAGACTAACTAGCGGGAGGGGCAATGAGCAGTTCTTC. This sequence encodes CASRLTSGRGNEQFF.

This clonotype was seen only a few times. The genes are TRBV6-1 and TRBJ2-1; 8 positions match TRBD2. Trimming took 5 bases from V and 6 from J; bases not matched to a gene: 9. Germline V CDR1 and CDR2: MNHNS, SASEGT. The CDR3 runs to 15 residues. CDR3 sequence reads: CASSPGLAGFNEQFF. The CDR3 nucleotides are TGTGCCAGCAGTCCCGGGCTAGCGGGCTTCAATGAGCAGTTCTTC.

This clonotype was detected a few times. The chain links TRBV24-1 to TRBJ2-3; TRBD1 aligns across 7 bases. The CDR3 runs to 13 residues. Germline CDR1 reads KGHDR; CDR2 reads SFDVKD. V gave up 8 bases and J gave up 5 bases; unmatched junction bases: 6. CDR3 residues: CATTGTALDTQYF. Here the CDR3 DNA reads TGTGCCACCACCGGGACAGCCTTAGATACGCAGTATTTT.

There are many counts of this clonotype. The CDR3 here is CATSPTGGVSYNEQFF. In nucleotides, the CDR3 is TGTGCCACCAGTCCGACAGGGGGTGTCTCCTACAATGAGCAGTTCTTC. This chain links TRBV24-1 with TRBJ2-1; TRBD1 aligns across 9 bases. Germline V CDR1 and CDR2: KGHDR, SFDVKD. The CDR3 has 16 amino acids. The junction had 5 bases not matched to a gene; V was cut back by 6 bases and J by 0 bases.

The rearrangement links TRBV6-1 to TRBJ2-1, with D uncertain. Germline CDR1 and CDR2: MNHNS and SASEGT. The CDR3 covers 15 residues. The V end lost 4 bases, the J end lost 0 bases, and 10 bases lay between the germline ends. CDR3 amino acids: CASSVSFSSYNEQFF. The CDR3 coding sequence is TGTGCCAGCAGTGTATCTTTCAGCTCCTACAATGAGCAGTTCTTC.

The rearrangement uses TRBV11-3 and TRBJ2-2; 10 bases are a match to TRBD2. This CDR3 is built from 17 residues. After removal of 4 bases from V and 4 bases from J, the junction contained 9 bases not matched to a gene. CDR1 and CDR2 (germline): SGHNT, YENEEA. The CDR3 here is CASSSRAGGPGTGELFF. DNA of the CDR3: TGTGCCAGCAGCTCCCGAGCGGGAGGGCCTGGCACCGGGGAGCTGTTTTTT.

Worth noting for this clonotype: Since a much larger clone is just one base distant, this may be a read error. This chain uses TRBV20-1 with TRBJ2-7, with D possibly matching TRBD2 (5 bases). This CDR3 is 14 amino acids long. Germline CDR1 is DFQATT and CDR2 is SNEGSKA (reference sequence). In nucleotides, the CDR3 is TGCAGTTCCAGCGGTCCCAATCTCTCCTACGAGGAGTACTTC. Translation: CSSSGPNLSYEEYF.

This clonotype was observed at least ten times. V usage is TRBV7-2 and J usage is TRBJ2-1; 7 positions agree with TRBD2. Losses at the gene ends were 5 bases for V and 4 bases for J; bases not matched to a gene: 11. Germline V CDR1 and CDR2: SGHTA, FQGNSA. The CDR3 sequence is 16 residues long. For the CDR3, the DNA is TGTGCCAGCAGCCCGCGCTGGGGGGGGGGATACAATGAGCAGTTCTTC. Its protein is CASSPRWGGGYNEQFF.

This clonotype was detected a few times. V and J are TRBV6-5 and TRBJ1-1; D perhaps matches TRBD1 (6 bases). V was cut by 0 bases and J by 3 bases, with 8 bases left in between. The CDR3 covers 14 residues. Germline CDR1 reads MNHEY; CDR2 reads SVGAGI. The CDR3 protein is CASSYSGGDTEAFF. The CDR3, as DNA: TGTGCCAGCAGTTACTCAGGGGGGGACACTGAAGCTTTCTTT.

In its sample, this clonotype was seen once. This rearrangement joins TRBV5-1 to TRBJ1-1, with 7 bases aligning to TRBD1. The CDR3 totals 13 residues. V was pared by 5 bases and J by 1 base, with 2 bases of the junction left unmatched. Germline assignment: CDR1 SGHRS and CDR2 YFSETQ. The CDR3 loop is CASRQGENTEAFF. CDR3 nucleotide sequence: TGCGCCAGCAGGCAGGGGGAGAACACTGAAGCTTTCTTT.

In its sample, this clonotype was seen many times. J is TRBJ2-7 and V is TRBV5-6; 9 bases map to TRBD1. Germline CDR1 is SGHDT and CDR2 is YYEEEE. This CDR3 spans 16 amino acids. Trimming took 4 bases from V and 5 from J; bases not matched to a gene: 13. The CDR3 protein is CASSNSGTGMVNEQYF. The CDR3 nucleotides read TGTGCCAGCAGCAACTCCGGGACAGGGATGGTCAACGAGCAGTACTTC.

The chain links TRBV25-1 to TRBJ2-6; possibly TRBD1 for D (5 bases). V was shortened by 7 bases and J by 4 bases, with 14 bases between the two germline ends. There are 15 residues in the CDR3. The germline CDR1 and CDR2 sequences are MGHDK and SYGVNS. CDR3 nucleotides: TGTGCCAGCACCGAAGCAGGGCTAGGGGCCAACGTCCTGACTTTC. Translating it yields CASTEAGLGANVLTF.

Only a few counts were recorded for this clonotype. With a much larger clone just one base away, this may be a read error. The chain combines TRBV7-3 with TRBJ2-2, with a possible D match to TRBD2 (7 bases). Germline V gene lookup returns CDR1 SGHTA and CDR2 FQGTGA. CDR3 length: 16 residues. The CDR3 protein is CAGSPSAGANTGELFF. As DNA, the CDR3 is TGTGCCGGCAGCCCTTCGGCGGGGGCTAACACCGGGGAGCTGTTTTTT.

This clonotype was counted many times. The V gene is TRBV6-1, the J gene TRBJ1-5; 7 bases are a match to TRBD1. The CDR3 extends over 15 amino acids. Germline CDR1 reads MNHNS; CDR2 reads SASEGT. V lost 6 bases, J lost 4 bases, and 9 bases stayed unmatched. CDR3 amino acids: CASRGLGQHNQPQHF. CDR3 in DNA: TGTGCCAGCAGGGGGTTGGGACAGCATAATCAGCCCCAGCATTTT.